Listed here is a single T cell receptor beta chain. The antigen remains unidentified. The V and J ends lost 10 bases and 5 bases, in that order; junction bases with no gene match: 11. Germline V gene lookup returns CDR1 SGHDT and CDR2 YYEEEE. The CDR3 sequence is 13 residues long. This sample stems from a study of blood T cells in healthy people across ages. Study as a whole: About one barcoded TCR beta cDNA was captured per two T cells. Study results and limitations: With age, beta diversity per million T cells declined roughly linearly, significantly by 40.

The authors ran a second PCR of about 7 to 11 cycles using a sample-barcoded 5' primer and a J-beta primer mix. All samples gave at least 2.5 million CDR3-containing paired-end reads. TCRdb reanalysed the 5' RACE reads using MiXCR and keeps one entry per CDR3 protein. In the table there are around 1,700,000 distinct CDR3 sequences, roughly 27% of which are singletons. Sequencing was done on a sample of blood. The chain has TRBV5-6 and TRBJ2-5; 7 bases are shared with TRBD2. This receptor was identified in a woman under 40 in good health. This CDR3 is CAVGAGMVETQYF. The CDR3 DNA reads as TGTGCCGTGGGAGCGGGAATGGTTGAGACCCAGTACTTC.